This T cell receptor beta chain emerged from a study of blood T cells in healthy people across ages. Findings and limits, study-wide: TCR beta diversity was tightly associated with the proportion of naive T cells. Age advanced and TCR beta diversity per million T cells fell, roughly linearly.

This clonotype was seen just once. What it binds is unknown. The CDR3 is made up of 16 amino acids. The V and J ends lost 4 bases and 3 bases, in that order; junction bases with no gene match: 7. Germline-derived CDR1 and CDR2 are LGHNT and FRNRAP. A second PCR, run for about 6 to 12 cycles, used a sample-barcoded 5' primer plus a J-beta primer mix. A minimum of 3 million CDR3-containing paired-end reads was obtained for each sample. TCRdb reprocessed the 5' RACE reads via MiXCR and lists one record per CDR3 protein. The table records roughly 700,000 distinct CDR3 sequences, 25% of them present only once. These sequences were also reported in another study, on T cells of mothers and their children.

Sequences were obtained from blood. This TCR was recovered from a boy younger than 18 in good health. The chain couples TRBV12-5 to TRBJ2-5; 11 nucleotides agree with TRBD2. Here the CDR3 DNA reads TGTGCTAGTGGTTGGACTCAGGGACTAGCGGAAGAGACCCAGTACTTC. It is translated as CASGWTQGLAEETQYF.